This section outlines one TCR beta chain sequence together with its context. Its target is not known. The sample comes from a study of blood T cells in healthy people across ages. Points from the study as a whole: Measured against age, TCR beta diversity per million T cells decreased in a roughly linear manner. The diversity estimates, figures obtained from one million T cells, were considered underestimates. Strong correlation linked observed beta diversity and percent naive T cells.

Researchers collected about 9.7 milliliters of peripheral blood from every single donor. V was clipped by 1 base and J by 4 bases; unmatched bases: 2. CDR3 length: 14 residues. Germline values: CDR1 SQVTM, CDR2 ANQGSEA. It was with a sample-barcoded 5' primer and a J-beta primer mix that a second PCR of roughly 7 to 12 cycles was run. TCRdb reanalysed the 5' RACE reads using MiXCR and keeps one entry per CDR3 protein. This table holds 700,000 to 900,000 distinct CDR3 sequences, about 53% found once. Sequenced sample: blood. This clonotype originated in a man older than 75 in good health. V usage is TRBV29-1 and J usage is TRBJ2-1; 9 nucleotides match TRBD1. In nucleotides, the CDR3 is TGCAGCGTTGAAGCGGGACAGGGTTACAATGAGCAGTTCTTC. This codes for CSVEAGQGYNEQFF.